Presented here are 31 T cell receptor beta chains from one specimen sequenced in a study of T cell clones after liver transplantation. Sequencing was performed with immunoSEQ multiplex PCR; in TCRdb, only in-frame clones are kept and a portion is missing. The sample holds 35,000 to 45,000 clones, about 86% seen once. The sample consisted of CD4+ T cells from blood, taken 24 months after liver transplant. These receptors were taken from a human patient who received a liver transplant. The graft donor may be the source of some T cells.

The V gene is TRBV11-2, the J gene TRBJ2-3; 10 bases match TRBD2. Germline trimming cut 5 bases from V and 1 base from J; bases unmatched to any gene: 12. Per the germline V gene, CDR1 is SGHAT and CDR2 is FQNNGV. CDR3 length: 18 residues. The CDR3 coding sequence is TGTGCCAGCAGCCTGCTAGCGGGAGCGGCAAGAGGCACAGATACGCAGTATTTT. This sequence encodes CASSLLAGAARGTDTQYF.

The chain employs TRBV5-1 and TRBJ2-7; D gene unclear. From germline, CDR1 is SGHRS and CDR2 YFSETQ. Trimming removed 0 bases from V and 5 bases from J, with 15 bases in between. The CDR3 length is 15 residues. CDR3: CASSLVEDSTDEQYF. The CDR3 DNA reads TGCGCCAGCAGCTTGGTCGAAGACTCTACGGACGAGCAGTACTTC.

V usage is TRBV7-2 and J usage is TRBJ2-2; 7 nucleotides align to TRBD1. The V segment lost 1 base and the J segment 4 bases; nucleotides outside the gene matches: 3. The CDR3 has 15 amino acids. Germline V gene lookup returns CDR1 SGHTA and CDR2 FQGNSA. Written as DNA, the CDR3 is TGTGCCAGCAGCTTAGGACAGGGATTCACCGGGGAGCTGTTTTTT. Translated: CASSLGQGFTGELFF.

The chain has TRBV7-9 and TRBJ1-1; no definite D call. From germline, CDR1 is SEHNR and CDR2 FQNEAQ (reference sequence). V was shortened by 5 bases and J by 4 bases, with 14 bases between the two germline ends. The CDR3 length is 14 residues. CDR3 amino acids: CASSLIVGVTEAFF. The CDR3 DNA reads as TGTGCCAGCAGCCTCATAGTCGGGGTCACTGAAGCTTTCTTT. Filled out from reference TRBV7-9 and TRBJ1-1, the complete variable domain reads DTGVSQNPRHKITKRGQNVTFRCDPISEHNRLYWYRQTLGQGPEFLTYFQNEAQLEKSRLLSDRFSAERPKGSFSTLEIQRTEQGDSAMYLCASSLIVGVTEAFFGQGTRLTVV.

The V gene is TRBV7-2, the J gene TRBJ2-3; TRBD1 matches at 10 bases. Unmatched junction bases numbered 6, after V lost 2 bases and J lost 7 bases. CDR3 size: 15 residues. Germline lookup yields CDR1 SGHTA and CDR2 FQGNSA. The CDR3: CASSLRGQGMNTQYF. CDR3 coding DNA: TGTGCCAGCAGCTTACGGGGACAGGGGATGAATACGCAGTATTTT.

CDR3 sequence (DNA): TGCGCCAGCAGCGGGGTTAGCACAGATACGCAGTATTTT. Translated: CASSGVSTDTQYF. This sequence joins TRBV10-1 and TRBJ2-3, with D possibly being TRBD2 (5 bases). Per the germline V gene, CDR1 is WNHNN and CDR2 is SYGVQD (reference sequence). This CDR3 contains 13 residues. The V and J ends lost 6 bases and 0 bases respectively, with 7 bases between them.

V is TRBV18 and J is TRBJ2-1, with D possibly matching TRBD1 (6 bases). Trimming cost V 1 base and J 6 bases, with 10 bases left between them. In germline, CDR1 is KGHSH, CDR2 LQKENI. There are 14 residues in the CDR3. The CDR3 spells CASSPRDKVNEQFF. DNA for the CDR3: TGTGCCAGCTCACCACGGGACAAGGTCAATGAGCAGTTCTTC.

The chain links TRBV7-3 to TRBJ2-5; 8 positions agree with TRBD2. The CDR3 consists of 14 residues. V was pared by 5 bases and J by 4 bases, with 6 bases of the junction left unmatched. Germline CDR1 is SGHTA and CDR2 is FQGTGA. The CDR3 loop reads CASSPGGAGETQYF. DNA for the CDR3: TGTGCCAGCAGCCCCGGGGGGGCTGGAGAGACCCAGTACTTC.

V and J are TRBV19 and TRBJ2-7; 7 nucleotides align to TRBD2. The CDR3 runs 14 residues. With V trimmed by 5 bases and J by 0 bases, 4 bases remained unmatched. Per the germline V gene, CDR1 is LNHDA and CDR2 is SQIVND (reference sequence). The CDR3 DNA follows: TGTGCCAGTAGTCCGGGACTACCCTCCTACGAGCAGTACTTC. Translating gives CASSPGLPSYEQYF.

V and J are TRBV7-2 and TRBJ1-2; weak D call: TRBD1 (5 bases). The CDR3 extends over 17 amino acids. Trimming left V 1 base short and J 7 bases short, with 22 bases between. Germline CDR1 reads SGHTA; CDR2 reads FQGNSA. CDR3 loop: CASSLGGTRIQISGYTF. The CDR3 region has the DNA TGTGCCAGCAGCTTAGGGGGGACTCGAATTCAAATAAGTGGCTACACCTTC.

In its sample, this clone was seen a few times. The V call is TRBV11-2, the J call TRBJ1-6; D is unclear. V was shortened by 4 bases and J by 7 bases, with 5 bases between the two germline ends. Germline loops: CDR1 SGHAT, CDR2 FQNNGV. The CDR3 loop spans 12 amino acids. CDR3 sequence (DNA): TGTGCCAGCAGCTCCCGAAATTCACCCCTCCACTTT. Translation: CASSSRNSPLHF.

The chain carries TRBV19 and TRBJ1-1; the D is unclear. V lost 4 bases and J lost 8, with 20 bases in between. The germline gives CDR1 LNHDA, CDR2 SQIVND (reference sequence). The CDR3 is made up of 15 amino acids. CDR3 loop: CASSKIDSSRGEAFF. DNA of the CDR3: TGTGCCAGTAGTAAAATTGATTCTTCGCGTGGAGAAGCTTTCTTT.

This rearrangement joins TRBV9 to TRBJ2-2; no clear D. Trimming pared 0 bases from V and 2 bases from J, leaving 8 bases between. Germline lookup yields CDR1 SGDLS and CDR2 YYNGEE. The CDR3 sequence is 15 residues long. The CDR3 DNA is TGTGCCAGCAGCGTAGTTAATGGAAACACCGGGGAGCTGTTTTTT. Its protein product is CASSVVNGNTGELFF.

This clone was observed a handful of times. This chain joins TRBV6-1 and TRBJ1-2; weak D call: TRBD1 (5 bases). There are 14 residues in the CDR3. CDR1 and CDR2 from the germline V gene are MNHNS and SASEGT. With 4 bases removed from V and 2 bases from J, the gap between germline ends came to 11 bases. The CDR3 DNA is TGTGCCAGCAGTGCGGTCTCAGGGAACTATGGCTACACCTTC. This encodes CASSAVSGNYGYTF.

The rearrangement uses TRBV21-1 and TRBJ2-6; TRBD1, the table's D call, lacks a check against the DNA. TRBV21-1 is listed as a pseudogene. This CDR3 is 18 amino acids long. This chain's CDR3 is CASSKRRTVSPGANVLTF. The CDR3 coding sequence is TGTGCCAGCAGCAAACGGCGGACAGTCTCCCCTGGGGCCAACGTCCTGACTTTC.

This clone appeared a single time. This sequence joins TRBV9 and TRBJ2-1; possibly TRBD1 for D (5 bases). V was shortened by 4 bases and J by 1 base, with 21 bases between the two germline ends. There are 18 residues in the CDR3. Germline loops: CDR1 SGDLS, CDR2 YYNGEE. The CDR3 here is CASSPTPPGSWSYNEQFF. CDR3 coding DNA: TGTGCCAGCAGCCCCACTCCCCCAGGGTCTTGGTCCTACAATGAGCAGTTCTTC.

This clone was detected only a few times. CDR3 nucleotides: TGTGCCAGCAGTGCCAGGACTAGCGGGGGCACAGATACGCAGTATTTT. This translates into CASSARTSGGTDTQYF. The rearrangement joins TRBV6-1 to TRBJ2-3, with 12 bases lining up with TRBD2. Germline V lookup: CDR1 MNHNS, CDR2 SASEGT. J lost 1 base, V lost 4 bases, and 3 bases had no gene match. The CDR3 contains 16 residues.

The rearrangement links TRBV18 to TRBJ2-7; the match to TRBD2 covers 7 bases. Looked up from germline, CDR1 is KGHSH and CDR2 is LQKENI. The CDR3 length is 14 residues. V lost 0 bases, J lost 5 bases, and 4 bases stayed unmatched. CDR3 DNA sequence: TGTGCCAGCTCACCACCTTTGCGGGGGAACGAGCAGTACTTC. Translated, it gives CASSPPLRGNEQYF.

This chain joins TRBV6-1 and TRBJ2-2; D remains unclear. The CDR3 consists of 14 residues. Per the germline V gene, CDR1 is MNHNS and CDR2 is SASEGT. V was cut by 5 bases and J by 6 bases, with 13 bases left in between. The chain's CDR3 is CASSPNGLAGELFF. CDR3 in DNA: TGTGCCAGCAGTCCCAATGGGTTGGCCGGGGAGCTGTTTTTT.

The rearrangement links TRBV29-1 to TRBJ2-7; 10 bases map to TRBD1. The CDR3 consists of 13 residues. V trimming: 7 bases; J trimming: 2 bases; junction bases outside the gene matches: 5. From germline, CDR1 is SQVTM and CDR2 ANQGSEA. The DNA of the CDR3 is TGCAGCGCTGGGGACAGGGGTACCTACGAGCAGTACTTC. Its protein product is CSAGDRGTYEQYF.

J is TRBJ2-2 and V is TRBV5-1, with D possibly being TRBD2 (6 bases). The V gene lost 4 bases and the J gene lost 5 bases, with 12 bases spanning the gap. CDR3 length equals 14 residues. Germline V gene lookup returns CDR1 SGHRS and CDR2 YFSETQ. The DNA for the CDR3 is TGCGCCAGCAGCCCAACTAGCTTGACCGGGGAGCTGTTTTTT. Protein product: CASSPTSLTGELFF.

The V and J genes are TRBV5-1 and TRBJ1-5; no reliable D call. V lost 4 bases to trimming and J lost 5 bases, with 13 bases between them. CDR1 is SGHRS, CDR2 YFSETQ, per germline. This CDR3 has 14 amino acids. CDR3 residues: CASSLTGLYQPQHF. CDR3 nucleotides: TGCGCCAGCAGCCTGACCGGGCTTTATCAGCCCCAGCATTTT.

The rearrangement links TRBV19 to TRBJ2-1, with D maybe TRBD1 (6 bases). The V end lost 5 bases, the J end lost 6 bases, and 11 bases lay between the germline ends. The CDR3 runs to 13 residues. Per the germline V gene, CDR1 is LNHDA and CDR2 is SQIVND (reference sequence). The CDR3 DNA reads TGTGCCAGTAGTTCAACAGGGTCCAATGAGCAGTTCTTC. Amino acids: CASSSTGSNEQFF.

The rearrangement links TRBV6-6 to TRBJ2-7; possible D gene TRBD1, 5 bases. Germline CDR1 MNHNY, CDR2 SVGAGI (reference sequence). This CDR3 spans 13 amino acids. The V end lost 5 bases, the J end lost 3 bases, and 11 bases lay between the germline ends. The CDR3 coding sequence is TGTGCCAGCAGTGTCCAGGGAATCTACGAGCAGTACTTC. This codes for CASSVQGIYEQYF.

The gene calls are TRBV27 and TRBJ2-7; D not certain. Germline V gives CDR1 MNHEY, CDR2 SMNVEV (reference sequence). Trimming removed 6 bases from V and 0 bases from J, with 21 bases in between. The CDR3 spans 17 residues. The CDR3 region has the DNA TGTGCCAGCAGCCCTATGCCCCCCGGGCGGAGCTCCTACGAGCAGTACTTC. This codes for CASSPMPPGRSSYEQYF.

This chain links TRBV7-2 with TRBJ2-1, with D uncertain. The CDR3 spans 14 residues. With 2 bases removed from V and 5 bases from J, the gap between germline ends came to 10 bases. Looked up from germline, CDR1 is SGHTA and CDR2 is FQGNSA. Here the CDR3 reads CASSLSRSNNEQFF. In DNA, the CDR3 is TGTGCCAGCAGCTTATCCAGGTCGAACAATGAGCAGTTCTTC.

J is TRBJ1-3 and V is TRBV5-6; D is uncertain. Germline V lookup: CDR1 SGHDT, CDR2 YYEEEE. V was clipped by 0 bases and J by 2 bases, with 6 bases between them. The length of the CDR3 is 14 residues. CDR3 loop: CASSLGGTGNTIYF. CDR3 in DNA: TGTGCCAGCAGCTTGGGAGGGACTGGAAACACCATATATTTT.

The chain recombines TRBV7-2 with TRBJ1-3; no clear D gene. The CDR3 covers 13 residues. The germline V gene encodes CDR1 SGHTA and CDR2 FQGNSA. The ends were cut back, 9 bases at V and 0 bases at J, with 9 bases in the middle. The CDR3: CASTGRSGNTIYF. The CDR3 DNA is TGTGCCAGTACCGGGCGCTCTGGAAACACCATATATTTT.

The genes are TRBV11-2 and TRBJ2-1; 7 nucleotides match TRBD2. The germline V gene encodes CDR1 SGHAT and CDR2 FQNNGV. The junction had 6 bases not matched to a gene; V was cut back by 0 bases and J by 7 bases. This CDR3 contains 15 residues. CDR3 sequence (DNA): TGTGCCAGCAGCTTAGAGGGAGGGCCTATTAATGAGCAGTTCTTC. Protein: CASSLEGGPINEQFF.

The J gene is TRBJ1-1, the V gene TRBV29-1; D remains unclear. The CDR3 contains 11 residues. CDR1 SQVTM and CDR2 ANQGSEA come from the germline V gene. With 7 bases removed from V and 4 bases from J, the gap between germline ends came to 10 bases. CDR3 DNA sequence: TGCAGCGGAGCACGGGGCACTGAAGCTTTCTTT. Its translation: CSGARGTEAFF.

The genes are TRBV19 and TRBJ1-2, with D maybe TRBD1 (6 bases). Trimming pared 5 bases from V and 8 bases from J, leaving 15 bases between. The germline CDR1 and CDR2 sequences are LNHDA and SQIVND (reference sequence). The CDR3 is made up of 13 amino acids. The CDR3 sequence: CASSLRTASGYTF. In nucleotides, the CDR3 is TGTGCCAGTAGTCTAAGGACAGCCAGCGGCTACACCTTC.